A selection of T cell receptor beta chains follows, all from one sample in a study of T cells after yellow fever vaccination. One entry per CDR3 protein results from TCRdb running MiXCR on the 5' RACE reads. The sample lists hundreds of thousands of distinct CDR3 sequences; about 12% were seen once. This specimen consisted of CD4+ T cells sorted from PBMCs, obtained 15 days after the yellow fever booster vaccination. The source is a man younger than 35 who received the YFV17D yellow fever vaccine. Each CDR3 is given with its conserved first and last residue. The D gene is left open where the match is weak. A clone size is listed for some rows: how often the clone was seen (once, few, many), or a class if it is expanded.

D	V	size	J	DNA	CDR3
-	TRBV7-2	-	TRBJ2-1	TGTGCCAGCAGCAGTAGCGATGAGCAGTTCTTC	CASSSSDEQFF
-	TRBV6-5	many	TRBJ1-5	TGTGCCAGCAGTTACTCGGGGGGCAATCAGCCCCAGCATTTT	CASSYSGGNQPQHF
-	TRBV6-5	few	TRBJ1-6	TGTGCCAGCACCATGTTGGGGTCCTATAATTCACCCCTCCACTTT	CASTMLGSYNSPLHF
-	TRBV12-5	many	TRBJ1-2	TGTGCTAGTGCTCTCGACCGACGTTATGGCTACACCTTC	CASALDRRYGYTF
-	TRBV3-1	many	TRBJ2-1	TGTGCCAGCAGTCGAGGTCGGGCGGGGGAGCAGTTCTTC	CASSRGRAGEQFF
-	TRBV30	-	TRBJ2-7	TGTGCCTGGAGTTCCTTTTGGCCGTACGGAGACTCCTACGAGCAGTACTTC	CAWSSFWPYGDSYEQYF
TRBD1	TRBV6-2/TRBV6-3	many	TRBJ2-3	TGTGCCAGCAGCCCGACAGGGGGCACAGATACGCAGTATTTT	CASSPTGGTDTQYF
-	TRBV7-3	-	TRBJ2-1	TGTGCCAGCAGACGAAATAGGGAGGGGGGTGGTGAGCAGTTCTTC	CASRRNREGGGEQFF
TRBD1	TRBV5-1	-	TRBJ2-1	TGCGCCAGCAGCTTGACCGGACAGGGCAATGAGCAGTTCTTC	CASSLTGQGNEQFF
-	TRBV28	few	TRBJ1-2	TGTGCCAGCAGCGTTACAGGGAAGGGTGGCTACACCTTC	CASSVTGKGGYTF
-	TRBV20-1	few	TRBJ2-1	TGCAGTGCTAGTCGCACCCCCGCCCCCGGCAATGAGCAGTTCTTC	CSASRTPAPGNEQFF
-	TRBV6-6	few	TRBJ1-2	TGTGCCAGCCTACGACGAGGGGTTATGGATGGCTACACCTTC	CASLRRGVMDGYTF
-	TRBV7-2	few	TRBJ2-5	TGTGCCAGCAGCACACAGGCGAAAGAGACCCAGTACTTC	CASSTQAKETQYF
-	TRBV3-1	few	TRBJ1-1	TGTGCCAGCAGCCAATTTAGCAGAACTGAAGCTTTCTTT	CASSQFSRTEAFF
-	TRBV6-4	-	TRBJ2-2	TGTGCCAGCAGTGACTCGGCCCGGACCGGGGAGCTGTTTTTT	CASSDSARTGELFF
TRBD1	TRBV6-5	few	TRBJ2-1	TGTGCCAGCAGTTACCGGACAGGGAGGCTGTATGAGCAGTTCTTC	CASSYRTGRLYEQFF
TRBD1	TRBV7-2	few	TRBJ1-5	TGTGCCAGCAGCCGACAGGGTTGGGGCAATCAGCCCCAGCATTTT	CASSRQGWGNQPQHF
-	TRBV9	few	TRBJ1-3	TGTGCCAGCAGCCCCCAGATAGAGAGCTCTGGAAACACCATATATTTT	CASSPQIESSGNTIYF
-	TRBV6-5	-	TRBJ2-7	TGTGCCAGCAGTTACTCGGGGCAATCTCTGTGGCACGAGCAGTACTTC	CASSYSGQSLWHEQYF
TRBD2	TRBV20-1	many	TRBJ2-5	TGCAGTGCTAGTTCCGGGGGGCAAGAGACCCAGTACTTC	CSASSGGQETQYF
-	TRBV7-9	-	TRBJ2-3	TGTGCCAGCAGCTTAGCCACCTACGGGGATACGCAGTATTTT	CASSLATYGDTQYF
-	TRBV6-6	-	TRBJ1-6	TGTGCCAGCAGTTACTCGCGGGGGATCAGTTCACCCCTCCACTTT	CASSYSRGISSPLHF
-	TRBV5-1	-	TRBJ2-1	TGCGCCAGCAGCTTAAGGGGGAAGGATGAGCAGTTCTTC	CASSLRGKDEQFF
-	TRBV7-3	few	TRBJ2-1	TGTGCCAGCAGCCAACAGACAGGGAGGGAATACAATGAGCAGTTCTTC	CASSQQTGREYNEQFF
-	TRBV6-2/TRBV6-3	few	TRBJ2-2	TGTGCCAGCAGTTACTCGGGCGTGCTGAACACCGGGGAGCTGTTTTTT	CASSYSGVLNTGELFF
TRBD2	TRBV4-2	few	TRBJ2-3	TGTGCCAGCAGCACCGGGACTAGCGGGGGGCCCAGGACAGATACGCAGTATTTT	CASSTGTSGGPRTDTQYF
-	TRBV7-2	-	TRBJ1-2	TGTGCCAGCAGCAACAGATATGGCTACACCTTC	CASSNRYGYTF
-	TRBV7-8	few	TRBJ1-5	TGTGCCAGCAGCGCGTCAGGAATTCGAAGACAGCCCCAGCATTTT	CASSASGIRRQPQHF
-	TRBV7-9	-	TRBJ2-3	TGTGCCAGCAGCTTCCTCGTTGGGGTGACGCAGTATTTT	CASSFLVGVTQYF
-	TRBV7-8	-	TRBJ2-1	TGTGCCAGCAGCTTGCCCCATGAGCAGTTCTTC	CASSLPHEQFF
-	TRBV5-1	many	TRBJ2-2	TGCGCCAGCAGCTTGGACCCGGGATTGGCCGGGGAGCTGTTTTTT	CASSLDPGLAGELFF
TRBD1	TRBV6-5	few	TRBJ1-2	TGTGCCAGCAGTGCATACAGGGGGACGCGCTACACCTTC	CASSAYRGTRYTF
-	TRBV12-3/TRBV12-4	many	TRBJ2-3	TGTGCCAGCAGTTTAGTGGGGGGGCGACCAGATACGCAGTATTTT	CASSLVGGRPDTQYF
TRBD2	TRBV3-1	-	TRBJ2-3	TGTGCCAGCAGCCCTACATTACTAGCGGGGGGGGGCACAGATACGCAGTATTTT	CASSPTLLAGGGTDTQYF
TRBD1	TRBV4-3	many	TRBJ1-6	TGCGCCAGCAGCCAAGATAGGGGGCTATCACCCCTCCACTTT	CASSQDRGLSPLHF
TRBD1	TRBV6-1	few	TRBJ2-7	TGTGCCAGCTCCGGGACAGGGATCTACGAGCAGTACTTC	CASSGTGIYEQYF
-	TRBV7-6	-	TRBJ1-2	TGTGCCAGCAGCTTCGCCCAGCGGGGCTGGGGATATGGCTACACCTTC	CASSFAQRGWGYGYTF
-	TRBV6-6	few	TRBJ1-1	TGTGCCAACAGTCGGGGGACGGGTACTGAAGCTTTCTTT	CANSRGTGTEAFF
-	TRBV4-1	few	TRBJ1-1	TGCGCCAGCAGCCAAGATCTCAGGGCTACTGAAGCTTTCTTT	CASSQDLRATEAFF
TRBD2	TRBV6-2/TRBV6-3	few	TRBJ2-3	TGTGCCAGCAGACGACTAGCGGGGGCTTCCTGGGATACGCAGTATTTT	CASRRLAGASWDTQYF
-	TRBV24-1	-	TRBJ2-2	TGTGCCACCAGTGATTCCCCTAGAGGTCACGGGGAGCTGTTTTTT	CATSDSPRGHGELFF